This TCR beta chain was obtained from a study of shared clonotypes between healthy human individuals. Study information: There were three CD4 naive, three CD4 memory, two CD8 naive and one CD8 memory plates per donor.

Adult Caucasians living in Nashville, Tennessee made up all of the donors. Sorted-subset replicate PCRs used approximately 190 ng of genomic DNA. This amount corresponded to about 30,000 T cell genomes. TCRdb's table, derived via immunoSEQ multiplex PCR, lists solely in-frame clones and lacks some. The profile shows about 1.1 million clones, 78% of them singletons. Germline V CDR1 and CDR2: SGHAT, FQNNGV. The CDR3 is 15 amino acids. The V and J ends lost 5 bases and 6 bases, in that order; junction bases with no gene match: 11. V and J are TRBV11-2 and TRBJ2-5, with TRBD1 identical over 8 bases. Sequenced sample: memory CD4+ T cells from PBMCs. Subset described: CD45RA-negative fraction. This TCR was sampled from a man between 18 and 35 years old in good health. Some clones in this sample may be carry-over from other donors' samples. The CDR3: CASSRRTGMTQTQYF. Here the CDR3 DNA reads TGTGCCAGCAGCCGCAGGACAGGGATGACTCAGACCCAGTACTTC.